The sequence of this T cell receptor beta chain was determined in a study of blood T cell repertoires in COVID-19. On the study more broadly: Researchers got acute and convalescent COVID-19 samples from the United States, Italy and Spain. PBMCs, B-cell-depleted T cells, or T cells were the source of the cDNA or gDNA that made up the material.

The CDR3 length is 15 residues. Germline V lookup: CDR1 SGHTA, CDR2 FQGNSA. V was shortened by 5 bases and J by 8 bases, with 21 bases between the two germline ends. In the source study's methods: From reference gene primer amplification, estimates of nucleated cell counts were derived. Here immunoSEQ multiplex PCR was the method, and the copy in TCRdb shows in-frame clones only, minus some. D and trimming come from the DNA, and the V and J calls and clone size come from that table. The sample includes a few hundred thousand clones, around 87% of them seen just once. The sequenced material came from peripheral blood. V is TRBV7-2 and J is TRBJ1-2; tentatively, D is TRBD1 (6 bases). The receptor comes from a man in his sixties with acute or convalescent COVID-19. CDR3 in DNA: TGTGCCAGCAGCACCCTACAGGGAGCCCCTTTGGGCTACACCTTC. This codes for CASSTLQGAPLGYTF.